This record covers a single T cell receptor beta chain. Its cognate antigen is unknown. The data are from a study of T cells in Graves' hyperthyroidism and ophthalmopathy. Template material for amplifying TCR beta CDR3 regions consisted of RNA transcripts. With the HTBI primer set, the TCR CDR3 went through a first round of RT-PCR. TCRdb recomputed calls from the multiplex PCR reads with MiXCR, one row per CDR3 protein. Counted here are 660,000 or so distinct CDR3 sequences, roughly 46% occurring once; the ten biggest clones make up less than 8.5%. The V gene's germline CDR1 is LNHNV and CDR2 YYDKDF (reference sequence). This CDR3 comprises 14 residues. V lost 8 bases, J lost 2 bases, and 9 bases stayed unmatched. Study results and limitations: Most thyroid clonotypes expanded above 0.001 were also detected in blood.

The specimen sequenced was peripheral blood or thyroid tissue (not recorded which). The clonotype comes from an adult man with Graves' disease, either hyperthyroidism or ophthalmopathy (not recorded which). The V call is TRBV15, the J call TRBJ2-7; TRBD2 matches 7 bases. CDR3 sequence: CATSDERGTYEQYF. DNA of the CDR3: TGTGCCACCTCAGACGAGCGGGGAACCTACGAGCAGTACTTC.